This T cell receptor (beta chain) is drawn from a study of blood T cell repertoires in COVID-19. Study background: Collection of acute and convalescent COVID-19 samples took place in the United States, Italy and Spain.

Germline assignment: CDR1 MRHNA and CDR2 SNTAGT. V was trimmed by 11 bases and J by 2 bases, leaving 16 bases between them. The CDR3 sequence is 14 residues long. Participants had their cohort set by participant-reported clinical history. Participants in the exposed group had met a COVID-19 case in the 2 weeks before joining the study. Only in-frame clones appear in the TCRdb table, and some are missing; sequencing was by immunoSEQ multiplex PCR. The sample lists some 320,000 clones; 90% were seen once. The origin of this receptor is a woman aged 25 to 39 who had been exposed to COVID-19. The chain combines TRBV6-4 with TRBJ1-5; maybe TRBD1 (5 bases). Sequencing input: PBMCs or T cells enriched from blood (not recorded which). The CDR3 coding sequence is TGTGCCCGTTCCGGGGGTGCGGGCAATCAGCCCCAGCATTTT. It specifies CARSGGAGNQPQHF.